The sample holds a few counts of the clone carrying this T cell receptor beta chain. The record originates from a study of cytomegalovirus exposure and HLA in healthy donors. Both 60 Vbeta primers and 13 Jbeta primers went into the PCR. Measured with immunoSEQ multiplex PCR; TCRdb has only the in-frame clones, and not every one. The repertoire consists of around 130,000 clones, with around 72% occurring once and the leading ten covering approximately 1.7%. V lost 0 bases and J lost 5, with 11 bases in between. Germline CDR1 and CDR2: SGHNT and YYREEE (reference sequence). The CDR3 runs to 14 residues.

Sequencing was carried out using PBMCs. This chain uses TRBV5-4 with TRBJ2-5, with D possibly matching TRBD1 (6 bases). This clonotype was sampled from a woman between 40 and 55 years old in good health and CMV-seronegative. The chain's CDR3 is CASSLDREMETQYF. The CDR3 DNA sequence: TGTGCCAGCAGCTTGGACAGGGAAATGGAGACCCAGTACTTC. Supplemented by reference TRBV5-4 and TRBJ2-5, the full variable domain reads ETGVTQSPTHLIKTRGQQVTLRCSSQSGHNTVSWYQQALGQGPQFIFQYYREEENGRGNFPPRFSGLQFPNYSSELNVNALELDDSALYLCASSLDREMETQYFGPGTRLLVL.